The clone carrying this T cell receptor beta chain was found a few times. CDR1 is KGHSH, CDR2 LQKENI, per germline. The CDR3 is made up of 14 amino acids. The V gene lost 5 bases and the J gene lost 2 bases, with 12 bases spanning the gap. These data come from a study of naive and memory T cell subsets. Amplification of ligated cDNA took four PCR rounds with SP2 and nested alpha and beta constant primers. TCRdb reprocessed the 5' RACE reads via MiXCR and lists one record per CDR3 protein. Among some 60,000 distinct CDR3 sequences listed, under 10% were seen once. A UMI-containing oligonucleotide was joined by 3' ligation to the TCR cDNA template. Cells were not sorted; total RNA input targeted about 1 to 1000 ng.

This TCR came from a female donor in good health. The rearrangement links TRBV18 to TRBJ1-1, with D possibly TRBD1 on 6 matching bases. CDR3 region: CASSAGHTNTEAFF. CDR3 nucleotide sequence: TGTGCCAGCTCAGCGGGACATACTAACACTGAAGCTTTCTTT.